This TCR beta chain was found in a study of blood T cell repertoires in COVID-19. Study as a whole: Nucleic acid was either cDNA or gDNA, and it came from T cells, B-cell-depleted T cells, or PBMCs.

Seattle cases were enrolled at active infection and followed longitudinally. Comment on this clone: The DNA is left out, because the CDR3 cannot be placed on it with certainty; the CDR3 is given as TCRdb lists it.

Original processing notes: Amplified reference gene primers provided the basis for estimating nucleated cell counts. The data were produced by immunoSEQ multiplex PCR, yet TCRdb's version contains in-frame clones alone and is incomplete. V, J and clone size were drawn from that table, and D and trimming were deduced from the DNA. This table has fewer than 300,000 clones, 91% appearing once. The CDR3 contains 14 residues when both ends are counted. The receptor's source is a woman in her thirties with COVID-19, enrolled during active disease. V and J are TRBV21-1 and TRBJ2-3; the table's D call, TRBD2, has no DNA check behind it. TRBV21-1 constitutes a pseudogene. Material for sequencing was peripheral blood. This CDR3 reads CASRWGSGTDTQYF.